This T cell receptor beta chain was recorded in a study of T cell responses to AZD1222 COVID-19 vaccine. Repertoires were generated with immunoSEQ multiplex PCR, while TCRdb's copy carries only in-frame clones and drops some. Counted here are fewer than 200,000 clones, 92% occurring once; the ten biggest clones make up 10%. Trimming took off 1 base at V and 2 bases at J, with 12 bases between the two ends. Germline-derived CDR1 and CDR2 are SGHVS and FNYEAQ. This CDR3 spans 16 amino acids. The origin of this receptor is an adult in good health. The chain has TRBV7-6 and TRBJ2-1, with D uncertain. This specimen was peripheral blood, taken on day 0 of AZD1222 vaccination. CDR3 loop: CASSLVWRKTYNEQFF. Written as DNA, the CDR3 is TGTGCCAGCAGCTTAGTCTGGCGGAAGACCTACAATGAGCAGTTCTTC.